This TCR beta chain was retrieved from a study of blood T cell repertoires in COVID-19. The repertoire was sequenced with immunoSEQ multiplex PCR; TCRdb's copy has only in-frame clones and lacks some. Seen here are about 250,000 clones, 86% observed once, and the top ten hold about 3%. Germline CDR1 and CDR2: MNHEY and SVGAGI. V lost 8 bases to trimming and J lost 4 bases, with 20 bases between them. The CDR3 is 15 residues long. This chain connects TRBV6-5 to TRBJ1-1; TRBD1 is a possible D gene (6 bases). The source material was peripheral blood. The origin of this receptor is a woman in her 30s with active or convalescent COVID-19. CDR3 in amino acids: CASLPPQRGGTEAFF. DNA of the CDR3: TGTGCCAGCCTCCCCCCCCAGAGAGGGGGCACTGAAGCTTTCTTT.